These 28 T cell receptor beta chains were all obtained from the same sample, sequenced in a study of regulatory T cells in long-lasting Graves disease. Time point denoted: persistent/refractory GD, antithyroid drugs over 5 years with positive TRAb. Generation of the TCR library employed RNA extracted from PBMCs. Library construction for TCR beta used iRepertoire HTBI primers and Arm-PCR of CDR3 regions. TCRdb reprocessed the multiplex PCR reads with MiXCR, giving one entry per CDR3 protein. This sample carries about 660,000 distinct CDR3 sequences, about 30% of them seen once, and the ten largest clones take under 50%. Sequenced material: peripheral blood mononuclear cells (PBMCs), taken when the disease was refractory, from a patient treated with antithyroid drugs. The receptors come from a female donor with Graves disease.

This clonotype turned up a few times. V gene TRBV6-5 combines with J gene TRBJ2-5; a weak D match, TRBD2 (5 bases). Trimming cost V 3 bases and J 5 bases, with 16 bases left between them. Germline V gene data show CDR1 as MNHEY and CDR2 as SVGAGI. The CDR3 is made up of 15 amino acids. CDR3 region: CASSYGGLILETQYF. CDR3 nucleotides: TGTGCCAGCAGTTATGGAGGTCTTATTTTGGAGACCCAGTACTTC.

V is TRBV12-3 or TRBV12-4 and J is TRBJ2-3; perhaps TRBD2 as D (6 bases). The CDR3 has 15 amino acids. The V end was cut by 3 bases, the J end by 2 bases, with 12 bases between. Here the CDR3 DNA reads TGTGCCAGCAGTTTGTTAGCGGCTAACACAGATACGCAGTATTTT. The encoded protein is CASSLLAANTDTQYF.

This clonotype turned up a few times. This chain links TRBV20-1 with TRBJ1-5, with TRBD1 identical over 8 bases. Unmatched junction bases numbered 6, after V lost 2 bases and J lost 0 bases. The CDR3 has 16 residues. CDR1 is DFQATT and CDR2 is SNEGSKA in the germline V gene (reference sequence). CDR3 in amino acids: CSARPDRGYSNQPQHF. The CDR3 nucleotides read TGCAGTGCTAGACCCGACAGGGGATATAGCAATCAGCCCCAGCATTTT.

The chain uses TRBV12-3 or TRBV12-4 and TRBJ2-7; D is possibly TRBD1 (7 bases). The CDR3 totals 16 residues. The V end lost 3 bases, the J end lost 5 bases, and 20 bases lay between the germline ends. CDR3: CASSFYGGGNANEQYF. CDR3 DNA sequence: TGTGCCAGCAGTTTCTATGGAGGGGGCAACGCCAACGAGCAGTACTTC.

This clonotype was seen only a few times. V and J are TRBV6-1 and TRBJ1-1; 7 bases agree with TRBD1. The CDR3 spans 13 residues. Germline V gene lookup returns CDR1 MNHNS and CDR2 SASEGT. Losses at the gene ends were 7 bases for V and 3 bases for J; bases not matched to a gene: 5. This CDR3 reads CASIRTGDTEAFF. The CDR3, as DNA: TGTGCCAGCATCCGTACAGGGGACACTGAAGCTTTCTTT.

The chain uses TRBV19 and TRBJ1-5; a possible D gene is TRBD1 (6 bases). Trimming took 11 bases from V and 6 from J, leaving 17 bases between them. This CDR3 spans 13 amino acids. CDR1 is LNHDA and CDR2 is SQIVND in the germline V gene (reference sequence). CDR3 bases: TGTGCCTCATCAGGGGTTAGTATTCAGCCCCAGCATTTT. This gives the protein CASSGVSIQPQHF.

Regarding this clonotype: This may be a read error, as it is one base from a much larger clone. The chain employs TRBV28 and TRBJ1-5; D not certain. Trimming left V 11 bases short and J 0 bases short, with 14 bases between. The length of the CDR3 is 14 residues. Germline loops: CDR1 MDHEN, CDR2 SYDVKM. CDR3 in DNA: TGTGCCTGCAAGGACGTCCCTAGCAATCAGCCCCAGCATTTT. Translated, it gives CACKDVPSNQPQHF.

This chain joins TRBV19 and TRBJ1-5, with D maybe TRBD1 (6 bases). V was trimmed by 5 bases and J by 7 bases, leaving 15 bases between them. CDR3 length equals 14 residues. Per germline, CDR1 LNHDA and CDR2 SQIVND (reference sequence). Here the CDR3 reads CASSPRGGRQPQHF. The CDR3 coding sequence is TGTGCCAGTAGTCCGAGGGGGGGACGGCAGCCCCAGCATTTT.

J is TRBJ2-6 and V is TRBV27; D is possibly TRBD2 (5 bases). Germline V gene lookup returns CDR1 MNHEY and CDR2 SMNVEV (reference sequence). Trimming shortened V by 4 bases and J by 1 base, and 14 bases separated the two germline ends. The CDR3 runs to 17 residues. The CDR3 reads CASSSPRTGSGANVLTF. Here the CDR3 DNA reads TGTGCCAGCAGTTCTCCCCGGACGGGGTCTGGGGCCAACGTCCTGACTTTC.

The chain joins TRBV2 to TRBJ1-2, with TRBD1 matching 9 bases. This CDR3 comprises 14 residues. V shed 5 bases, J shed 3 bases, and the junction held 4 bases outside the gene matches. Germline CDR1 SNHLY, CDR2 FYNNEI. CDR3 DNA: TGTGCCAGCAGTAGACAGGGGGTTTACTATGGCTACACCTTC. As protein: CASSRQGVYYGYTF.

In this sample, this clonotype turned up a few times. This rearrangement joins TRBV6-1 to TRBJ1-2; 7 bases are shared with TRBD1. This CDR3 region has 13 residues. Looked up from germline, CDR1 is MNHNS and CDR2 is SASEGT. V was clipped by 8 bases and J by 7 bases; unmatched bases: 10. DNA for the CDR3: TGTGCCAGCTGTCTCAGGGGGGCCACTGGCTACACCTTC. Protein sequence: CASCLRGATGYTF.

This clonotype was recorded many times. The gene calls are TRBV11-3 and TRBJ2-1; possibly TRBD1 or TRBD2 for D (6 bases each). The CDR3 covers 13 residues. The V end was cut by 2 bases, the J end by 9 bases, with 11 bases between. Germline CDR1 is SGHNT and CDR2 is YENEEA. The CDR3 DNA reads TGTGCCAGCAGCTTAAGGAGGGGGAGTGAGCAGTTCTTC. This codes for CASSLRRGSEQFF.

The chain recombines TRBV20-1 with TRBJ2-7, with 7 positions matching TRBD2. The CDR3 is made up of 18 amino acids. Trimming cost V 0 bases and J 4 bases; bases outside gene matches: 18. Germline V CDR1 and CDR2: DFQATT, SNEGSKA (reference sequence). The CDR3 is CSARDEGRLRASGYEQYF. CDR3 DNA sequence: TGCAGTGCTAGAGATGAGGGCCGGTTAAGGGCTAGCGGATACGAGCAGTACTTC.

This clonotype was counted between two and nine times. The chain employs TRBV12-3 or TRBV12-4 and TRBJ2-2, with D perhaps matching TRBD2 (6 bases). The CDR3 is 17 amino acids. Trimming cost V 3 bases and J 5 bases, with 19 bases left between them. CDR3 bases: TGTGCCAGCAGTTTTATCCCGGCTAGCGCGGGGACCGGGGAGCTGTTTTTT. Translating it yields CASSFIPASAGTGELFF.

The CDR3: CASTRTDRAYEQYF. CDR3 DNA: TGCGCCAGCACCCGAACGGACAGGGCCTACGAGCAGTACTTC. The V and J genes are TRBV5-1 and TRBJ2-7; TRBD1 aligns across 8 bases. CDR3 length equals 14 residues. The germline V gene encodes CDR1 SGHRS and CDR2 YFSETQ. Trimming removed 6 bases from V and 2 bases from J; junction bases left unmatched: 7.

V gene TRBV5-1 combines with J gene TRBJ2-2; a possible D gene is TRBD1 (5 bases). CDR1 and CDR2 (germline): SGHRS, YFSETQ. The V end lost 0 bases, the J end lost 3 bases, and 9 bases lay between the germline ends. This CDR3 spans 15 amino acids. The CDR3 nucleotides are TGCGCCAGCAGCTTGGCAGGGCACCACACCGGGGAGCTGTTTTTT. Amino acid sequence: CASSLAGHHTGELFF.

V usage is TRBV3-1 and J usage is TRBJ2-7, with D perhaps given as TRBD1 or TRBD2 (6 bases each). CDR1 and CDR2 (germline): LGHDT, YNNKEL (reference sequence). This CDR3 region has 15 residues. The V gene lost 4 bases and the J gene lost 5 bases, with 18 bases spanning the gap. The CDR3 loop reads CASSPPGTGAHEQYF. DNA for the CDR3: TGTGCCAGCAGCCCGCCCGGGACGGGGGCCCACGAGCAGTACTTC.

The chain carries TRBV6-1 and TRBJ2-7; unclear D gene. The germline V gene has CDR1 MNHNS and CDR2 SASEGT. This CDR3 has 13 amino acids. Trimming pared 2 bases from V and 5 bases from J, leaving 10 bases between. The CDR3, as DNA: TGTGCCAGCAGTGAAATGAGTGTCGACGAGCAGTACTTC. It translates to CASSEMSVDEQYF.

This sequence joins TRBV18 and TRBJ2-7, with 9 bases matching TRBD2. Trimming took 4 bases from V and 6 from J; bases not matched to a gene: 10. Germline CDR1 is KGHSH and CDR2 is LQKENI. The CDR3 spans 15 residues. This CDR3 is CASSRRVAGVSEQYF. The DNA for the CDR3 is TGTGCCAGCTCACGAAGAGTAGCGGGAGTGAGCGAGCAGTACTTC. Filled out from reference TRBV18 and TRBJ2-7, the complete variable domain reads NAGVMQNPRHLVRRRGQEARLRCSPMKGHSHVYWYRQLPEEGLKFMVYLQKENIIDESGMPKERFSAEFPKEGPSILRIQQVVRGDSAAYFCASSRRVAGVSEQYFGPGTRLTVT.

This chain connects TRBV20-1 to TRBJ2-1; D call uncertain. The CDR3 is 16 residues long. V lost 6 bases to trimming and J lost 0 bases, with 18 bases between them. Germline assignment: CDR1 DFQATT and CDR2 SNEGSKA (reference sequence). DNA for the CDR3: TGCAGTGCCTTTACCGCAGCGAGTCACTCCTACAATGAGCAGTTCTTC. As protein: CSAFTAASHSYNEQFF.

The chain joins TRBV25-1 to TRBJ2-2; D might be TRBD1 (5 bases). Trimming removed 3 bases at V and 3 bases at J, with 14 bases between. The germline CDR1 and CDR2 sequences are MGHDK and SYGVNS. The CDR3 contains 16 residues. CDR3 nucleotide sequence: TGTGCCAGCAGTGATCCGGACACCCTGTACACCGGGGAGCTGTTTTTT. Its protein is CASSDPDTLYTGELFF.

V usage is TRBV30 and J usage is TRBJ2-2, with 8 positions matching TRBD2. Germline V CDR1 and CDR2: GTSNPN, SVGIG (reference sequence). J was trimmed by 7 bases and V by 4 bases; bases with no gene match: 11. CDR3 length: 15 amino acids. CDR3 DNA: TGTGCCTGGACCGAGGCAGCGGGAGTGGGCGGGGAGCTGTTTTTT. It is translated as CAWTEAAGVGGELFF.

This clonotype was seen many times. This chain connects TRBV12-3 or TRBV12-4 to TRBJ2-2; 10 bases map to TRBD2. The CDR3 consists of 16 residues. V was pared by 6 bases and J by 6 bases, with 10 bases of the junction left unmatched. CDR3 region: CASSRRLAGFPGELFF. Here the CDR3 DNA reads TGTGCCAGCAGCAGAAGACTAGCGGGCTTCCCCGGGGAGCTGTTTTTT.

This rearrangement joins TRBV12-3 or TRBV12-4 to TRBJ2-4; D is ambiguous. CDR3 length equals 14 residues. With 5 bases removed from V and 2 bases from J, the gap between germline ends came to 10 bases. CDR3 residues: CASSAPISKNIQYF. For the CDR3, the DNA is TGTGCCAGCAGTGCCCCGATCTCCAAAAACATTCAGTACTTC.

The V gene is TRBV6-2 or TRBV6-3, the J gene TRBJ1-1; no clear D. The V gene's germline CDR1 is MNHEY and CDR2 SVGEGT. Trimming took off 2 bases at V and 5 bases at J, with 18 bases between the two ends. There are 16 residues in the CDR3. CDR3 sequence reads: CASSYRWVGPGTEAFF. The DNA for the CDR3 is TGTGCCAGCAGTTACCGGTGGGTAGGGCCGGGGACTGAAGCTTTCTTT.

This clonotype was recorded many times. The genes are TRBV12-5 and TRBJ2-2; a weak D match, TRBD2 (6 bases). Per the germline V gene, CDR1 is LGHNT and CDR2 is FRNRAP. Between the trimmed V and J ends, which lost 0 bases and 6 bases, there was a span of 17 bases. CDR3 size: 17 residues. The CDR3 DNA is TGTGCTAGTGGTTTGGTACTTTCGGGACTGGAGGCCGGGGAGCTGTTTTTT. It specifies CASGLVLSGLEAGELFF.

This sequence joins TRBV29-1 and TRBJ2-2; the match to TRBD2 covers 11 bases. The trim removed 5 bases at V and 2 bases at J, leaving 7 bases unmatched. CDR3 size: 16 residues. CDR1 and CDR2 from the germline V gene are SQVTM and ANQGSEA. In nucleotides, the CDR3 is TGCAGCGTTAAAACCGGACTAGCGGGTAACACCGGGGAGCTGTTTTTT. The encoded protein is CSVKTGLAGNTGELFF.

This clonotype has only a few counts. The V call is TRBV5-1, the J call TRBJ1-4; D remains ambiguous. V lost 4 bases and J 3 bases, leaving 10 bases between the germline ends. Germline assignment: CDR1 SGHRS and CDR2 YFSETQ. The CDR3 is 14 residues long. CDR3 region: CASSVVAANEKLFF. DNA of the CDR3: TGCGCCAGCAGCGTGGTTGCAGCTAATGAAAAACTGTTTTTT.